This T cell receptor beta chain derives from a study of cytomegalovirus exposure and HLA in healthy donors. Background on the study: A preliminary data release comprised tens of millions of unique TCRs obtained from HLA-typed donors. Findings of the study overall: A few V segments could not be told apart, such as TRBV6-2 and TRBV6-3, and were left out.

Healthy bone marrow donors made up the donors. Germline CDR1 reads MNHEY; CDR2 reads SMNVEV (reference sequence). There are 15 residues in the CDR3. The J segment lost 6 bases and the V segment lost 6 bases, leaving 10 bases of the junction unmatched. Notes on this clone: Its specificity is not known.

PCR amplification relied on 60 Vbeta primers (plus 13 Jbeta primers). Generated by immunoSEQ multiplex PCR, the TCRdb table keeps only in-frame clones and is missing some. Among over 85,000 clones listed, roughly 76% were seen once. The sample consisted of PBMCs. The gene calls are TRBV27 and TRBJ1-4, with TRBD1 matching 7 bases. The clonotype originates from a female donor in good health and CMV-seronegative. The CDR3 sequence is CASSFTGAGDEKLFF. The CDR3 DNA reads TGTGCCAGCAGCTTCACAGGGGCCGGGGATGAAAAACTGTTTTTT.